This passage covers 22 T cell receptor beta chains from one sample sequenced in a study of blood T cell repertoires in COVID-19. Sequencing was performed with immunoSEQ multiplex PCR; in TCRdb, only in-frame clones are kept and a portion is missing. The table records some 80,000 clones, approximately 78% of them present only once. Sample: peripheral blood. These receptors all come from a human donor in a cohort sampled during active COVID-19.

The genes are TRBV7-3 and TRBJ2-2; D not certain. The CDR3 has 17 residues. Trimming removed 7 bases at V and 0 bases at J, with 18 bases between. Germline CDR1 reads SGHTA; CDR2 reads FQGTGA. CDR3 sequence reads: CASNEPTETANTGELFF. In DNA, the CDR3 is TGTGCCAGCAACGAACCGACGGAGACTGCGAACACCGGGGAGCTGTTTTTT. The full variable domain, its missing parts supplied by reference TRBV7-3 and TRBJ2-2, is GAGVSQTPSNKVTEKGKYVELRCDPISGHTALYWYRQSLGQGPEFLIYFQGTGAADDSGLPNDRFFAVRPEGSVSTLKIQRTERGDSAVYLCASNEPTETANTGELFFGEGSRLTVL.

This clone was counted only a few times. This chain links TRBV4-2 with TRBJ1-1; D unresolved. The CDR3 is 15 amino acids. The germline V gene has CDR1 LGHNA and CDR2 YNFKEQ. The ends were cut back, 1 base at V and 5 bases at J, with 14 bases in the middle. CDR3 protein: CASSQADGVGTEAFF. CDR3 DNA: TGTGCCAGCAGCCAAGCAGACGGGGTAGGGACTGAAGCTTTCTTT.

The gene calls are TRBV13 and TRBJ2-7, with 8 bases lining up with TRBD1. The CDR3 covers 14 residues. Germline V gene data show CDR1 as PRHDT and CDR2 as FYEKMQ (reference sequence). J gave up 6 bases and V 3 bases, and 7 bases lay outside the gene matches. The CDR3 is CASSLTGVFSEQYF. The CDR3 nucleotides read TGTGCCAGCAGCTTGACAGGGGTTTTTTCCGAGCAGTACTTC.

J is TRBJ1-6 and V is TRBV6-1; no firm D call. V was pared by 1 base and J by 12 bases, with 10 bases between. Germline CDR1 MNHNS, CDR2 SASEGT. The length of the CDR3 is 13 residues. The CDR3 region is CASSEERSRPLHF. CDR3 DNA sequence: TGTGCCAGCAGTGAAGAGCGGAGCAGACCCCTCCACTTT.

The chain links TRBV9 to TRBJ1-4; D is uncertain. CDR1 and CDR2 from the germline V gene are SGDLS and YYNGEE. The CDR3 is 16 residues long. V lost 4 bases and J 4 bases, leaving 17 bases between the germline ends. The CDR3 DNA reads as TGTGCCAGCAGCCCCCGAGTTTTCGGTGGTAATGAAAAACTGTTTTTT. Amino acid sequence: CASSPRVFGGNEKLFF.

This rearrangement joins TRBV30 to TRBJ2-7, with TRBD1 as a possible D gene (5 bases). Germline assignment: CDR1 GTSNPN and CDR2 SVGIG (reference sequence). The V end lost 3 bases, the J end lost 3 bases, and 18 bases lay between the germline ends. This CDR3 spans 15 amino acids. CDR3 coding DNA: TGTGCCTGGAGACCGACCAGACAGTCAATCTACGAGCAGTACTTC. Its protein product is CAWRPTRQSIYEQYF.

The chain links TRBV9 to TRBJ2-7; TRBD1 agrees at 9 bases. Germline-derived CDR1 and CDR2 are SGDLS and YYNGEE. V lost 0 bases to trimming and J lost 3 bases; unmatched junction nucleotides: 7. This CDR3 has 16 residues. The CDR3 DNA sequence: TGTGCCAGCAGCGTAGGTGGAACAGGGGGCATCTACGAGCAGTACTTC. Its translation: CASSVGGTGGIYEQYF.

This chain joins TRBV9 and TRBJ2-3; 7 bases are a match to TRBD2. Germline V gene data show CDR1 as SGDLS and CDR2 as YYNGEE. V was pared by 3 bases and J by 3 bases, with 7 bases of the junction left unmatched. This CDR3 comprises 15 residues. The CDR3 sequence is CASSASAGLTDTQYF. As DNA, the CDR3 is TGTGCCAGCAGCGCTTCAGCGGGGCTAACAGATACGCAGTATTTT.

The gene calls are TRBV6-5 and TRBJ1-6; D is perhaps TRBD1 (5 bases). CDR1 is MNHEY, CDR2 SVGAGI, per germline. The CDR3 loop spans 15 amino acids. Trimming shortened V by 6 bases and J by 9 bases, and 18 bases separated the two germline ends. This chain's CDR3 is CASRYARDSGSPLHF. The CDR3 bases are TGTGCCAGCAGATACGCCAGGGACTCTGGTTCACCCCTCCACTTT.

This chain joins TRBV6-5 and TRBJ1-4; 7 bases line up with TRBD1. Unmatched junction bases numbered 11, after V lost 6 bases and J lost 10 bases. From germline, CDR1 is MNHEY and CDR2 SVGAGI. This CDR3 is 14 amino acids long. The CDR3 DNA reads TGTGCCAGCAGGTCCACAGGGGAGAACGGAAAACTGTTTTTT. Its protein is CASRSTGENGKLFF.

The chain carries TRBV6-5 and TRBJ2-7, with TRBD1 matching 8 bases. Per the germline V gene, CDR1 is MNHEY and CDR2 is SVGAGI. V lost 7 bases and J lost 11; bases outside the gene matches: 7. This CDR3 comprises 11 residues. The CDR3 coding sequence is TGTGCCAGCACTAGAGGACAGGGCGAGTACTTC. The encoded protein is CASTRGQGEYF.

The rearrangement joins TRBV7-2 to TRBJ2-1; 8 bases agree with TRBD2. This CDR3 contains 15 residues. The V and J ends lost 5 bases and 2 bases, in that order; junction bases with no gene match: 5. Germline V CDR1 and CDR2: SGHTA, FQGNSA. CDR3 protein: CASSPRTSTYNEQFF. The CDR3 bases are TGTGCCAGCAGCCCCCGGACTAGCACCTACAATGAGCAGTTCTTC. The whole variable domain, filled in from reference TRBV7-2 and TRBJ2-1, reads GAGVSQSPSNKVTEKGKDVELRCDPISGHTALYWYRQSLGQGLEFLIYFQGNSAPDKSGLPSDRFSAERTGGSVSTLTIQRTQQEDSAVYLCASSPRTSTYNEQFFGPGTRLTVL.

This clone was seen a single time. CDR3 nucleotide sequence: TGCGCCAGCAGCCAAGATGGGCAGGATGACACTGAAGCTTTCTTT. Encoded protein: CASSQDGQDDTEAFF. The J gene is TRBJ1-1, the V gene TRBV4-3; D ambiguous. This CDR3 spans 15 amino acids. Trimming stripped 0 bases from V and 3 bases from J, with 11 bases between. Germline assignment: CDR1 LGHNA and CDR2 YSLEER.

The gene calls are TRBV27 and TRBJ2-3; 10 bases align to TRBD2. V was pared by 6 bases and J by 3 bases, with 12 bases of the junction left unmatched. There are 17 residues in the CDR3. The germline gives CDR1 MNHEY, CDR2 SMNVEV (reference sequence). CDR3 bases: TGTGCCAGCAGCCGGACCGCCGGGACTAGCGTAACAGATACGCAGTATTTT. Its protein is CASSRTAGTSVTDTQYF.

This CDR3 is CASSYGSGAYEQYF. The CDR3, as DNA: TGTGCCAGCAGTTACGGTAGCGGGGCCTACGAGCAGTACTTC. V is TRBV6-5 and J is TRBJ2-7; 8 bases are shared with TRBD2. V trimming: 2 bases; J trimming: 2 bases; junction bases outside the gene matches: 2. Per germline, CDR1 MNHEY and CDR2 SVGAGI. The CDR3 extends over 14 amino acids.

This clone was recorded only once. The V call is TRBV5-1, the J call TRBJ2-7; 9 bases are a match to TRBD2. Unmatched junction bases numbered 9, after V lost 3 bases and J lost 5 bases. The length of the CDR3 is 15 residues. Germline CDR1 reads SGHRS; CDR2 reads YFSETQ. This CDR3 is CASSSVAGERDEQYF. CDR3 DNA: TGCGCCAGCAGCTCGGTAGCGGGGGAGAGGGACGAGCAGTACTTC.

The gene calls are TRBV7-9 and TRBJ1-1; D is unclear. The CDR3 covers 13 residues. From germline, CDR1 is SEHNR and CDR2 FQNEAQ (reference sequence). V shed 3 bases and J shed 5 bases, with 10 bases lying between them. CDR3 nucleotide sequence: TGTGCCAGCAGCTTTGCATCGGAGACTGAAGCTTTCTTT. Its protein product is CASSFASETEAFF.

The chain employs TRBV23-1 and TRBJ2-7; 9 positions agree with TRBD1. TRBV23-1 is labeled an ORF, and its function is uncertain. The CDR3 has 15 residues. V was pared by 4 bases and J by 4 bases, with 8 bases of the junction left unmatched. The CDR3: CASSRPGTGSYEQYF. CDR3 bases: TGCGCCAGCAGTCGACCCGGGACAGGGTCTTACGAGCAGTACTTC.

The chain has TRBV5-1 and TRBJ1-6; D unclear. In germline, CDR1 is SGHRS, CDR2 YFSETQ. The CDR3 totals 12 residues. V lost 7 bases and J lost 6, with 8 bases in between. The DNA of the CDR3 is TGCGCCAGCCGCCGGGGTAATTCACCCCTCCACTTT. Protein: CASRRGNSPLHF.

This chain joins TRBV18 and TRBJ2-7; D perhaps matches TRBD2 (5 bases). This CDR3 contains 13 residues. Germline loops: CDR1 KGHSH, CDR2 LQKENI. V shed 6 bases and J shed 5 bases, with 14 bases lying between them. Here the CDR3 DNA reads TGTGCCAGCTCCCTCGCAGTGCGGGACGAGCAGTACTTC. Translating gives CASSLAVRDEQYF.

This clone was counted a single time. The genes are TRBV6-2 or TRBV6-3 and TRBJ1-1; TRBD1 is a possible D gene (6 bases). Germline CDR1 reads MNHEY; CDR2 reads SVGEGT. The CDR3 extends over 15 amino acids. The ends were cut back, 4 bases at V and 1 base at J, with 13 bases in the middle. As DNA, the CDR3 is TGTGCCAGCAGTTCCCCGGGACACAAGAACACTGAAGCTTTCTTT. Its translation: CASSSPGHKNTEAFF.

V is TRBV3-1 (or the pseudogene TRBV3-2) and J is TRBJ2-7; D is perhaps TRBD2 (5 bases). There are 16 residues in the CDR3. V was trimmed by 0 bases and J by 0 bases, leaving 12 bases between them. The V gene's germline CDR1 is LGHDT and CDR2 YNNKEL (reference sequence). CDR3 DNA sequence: TGTGCCAGCAGCCAAGACGGCGGGCCCACCTCCTACGAGCAGTACTTC. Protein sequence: CASSQDGGPTSYEQYF.